This T cell receptor (beta chain) was captured by sequencing in a study of cytomegalovirus exposure and HLA in healthy donors. Study as a whole: Early release data held 85 million or so unique TCRs from HLA-typed donors.

The PCR used 60 Vbeta and 13 Jbeta primers. The assay was immunoSEQ multiplex PCR, and TCRdb's table has in-frame clones only and misses some. The profile shows about 130,000 clones, 60% to 75% of them singletons. With 3 bases removed from V and 1 base from J, the gap between germline ends came to 10 bases. The CDR3 is made up of 16 amino acids. CDR1 LNHDA and CDR2 SQIVND come from the germline V gene (reference sequence). General observations from the study: According to reports, the classifier identified cytomegalovirus status with high specificity and sensitivity.

Points on this clone: Its specificity is not known.

This receptor was taken from a woman between 45 and 65 years old in good health and CMV-seropositive. Material for sequencing was PBMCs. This rearrangement joins TRBV19 to TRBJ2-6; no clear D. CDR3 sequence (DNA): TGTGCCAGTAGTATGATCCAGGTGTCTGGGGCCAACGTCCTGACTTTC. Protein sequence: CASSMIQVSGANVLTF.